The entry below describes one T cell receptor (beta chain). Its target is unknown. Possible read error: a much larger clone is one base away. Samples came from axillary lymph nodes draining the breast cancer. The sample originates from a study of breast tumors, draining lymph nodes, adjacent tissues. The trim removed 4 bases at V and 9 bases at J, leaving 7 bases unmatched. This CDR3 has 14 residues. The germline V gene has CDR1 MNHEY and CDR2 SMNVEV (reference sequence). General study results and limits: Luminal-like breast cancer showed significantly higher tumor–nontumor repertoire similarity than basal-like. Data only fit, rather than demonstrated, lymph node origin of most tumor T cells. The data were judged consistent with most tumor T cells coming from lymph node and expanding in tumor. Tumors had less TCR diversity than lymph nodes, more than nontumor tissue.

One entry per CDR3 protein results from TCRdb running MiXCR on the multiplex PCR reads. The sample holds approximately 130,000 distinct CDR3 sequences, about 20% seen once. J is TRBJ2-1 and V is TRBV27, with 9 bases fitting TRBD2. Specimen: axillary lymph node tissue. This receptor was identified in a female donor with breast cancer. Some clones in this sample may be carry-over from other donors' samples. The CDR3 sequence: CASSWVAGVGEQFF. For the CDR3, the DNA is TGTGCCAGCAGTTGGGTAGCGGGAGTGGGTGAGCAGTTCTTC.